This entry lists 3 T cell receptor beta chains sequenced from one sample in a study of blood T cells in healthy people across ages. The authors ran a second PCR of roughly 7 to 11 cycles using a sample-barcoded 5' primer and a J-beta primer mix. TCRdb re-called the 5' RACE reads with MiXCR, one entry per CDR3 protein. Among around 800,000 distinct CDR3 sequences listed, 25% to 30% were seen once. In addition, the sample was reused for a study of T cells of mothers and their children.

The sample comprised blood. These receptors were collected from a boy aged 10-17 years in good health.

V is TRBV12-3 or TRBV12-4 and J is TRBJ2-1; D uncertain. V lost 6 bases to trimming and J lost 2 bases, with 11 bases between them. The CDR3 runs to 14 residues. CDR3 bases: TGTGCCAGCAGCCCTACGTCACCCTACAATGAGCAGTTCTTC. Its protein is CASSPTSPYNEQFF.

A few counts support this clonotype. The chain recombines TRBV6-5 with TRBJ2-1; perhaps TRBD2 as D (5 bases). The V gene lost 7 bases and the J gene lost 4 bases, with 17 bases spanning the gap. The CDR3 covers 15 residues. Germline CDR1 and CDR2: MNHEY and SVGAGI. The CDR3 reads CASTLPPSGYNEQFF. The CDR3 coding sequence is TGTGCCAGCACTCTCCCACCTTCGGGGTACAATGAGCAGTTCTTC.

The chain has TRBV3-1 and TRBJ2-7, with TRBD1 as a possible D gene (5 bases). Trimming stripped 1 base from V and 0 bases from J, with 10 bases between. The CDR3 totals 15 residues. CDR1 and CDR2 (germline): LGHDT, YNNKEL (reference sequence). Written as DNA, the CDR3 is TGTGCCAGCAGCCAAGTAATCGACAGCTCCTACGAGCAGTACTTC. Protein: CASSQVIDSSYEQYF.